Listed below are T cell receptor beta chains from one sample, sequenced in a study of blood T cell repertoires in COVID-19. Profiling relied on immunoSEQ multiplex PCR, and the TCRdb table lists in-frame clones only, not all of them. The sample has roughly 140,000 clones, 81% seen once. The sequencing sample was made of peripheral blood. The receptors come from a human donor in a cohort sampled during active COVID-19. The CDR3 runs from the conserved cysteine through the conserved F or W. D genes are given only for firm matches. Some rows have no size entry. The others give once, few or many, or a class for an expanded clone.

TRBV4-3,-,TRBJ2-3,-,CASSQVRGVADTQYF,TGCGCCAGCAGCCAGGTCAGGGGTGTTGCAGATACGCAGTATTTT
TRBV7-3,-,TRBJ2-2,few,CASSLTGLGAGELFF,TGTGCCAGCAGCTTGACGGGACTGGGGGCCGGGGAGCTGTTTTTT
TRBV28,TRBD2,TRBJ2-7,-,CASISGSPFYEQYF,TGTGCCAGTATTAGCGGGAGTCCCTTCTACGAGCAGTACTTC
TRBV6-5,TRBD1,TRBJ2-1,-,CASSFDRVNEQFF,TGTGCCAGCAGTTTCGACAGGGTCAATGAGCAGTTCTTC
TRBV7-6,-,TRBJ1-5,-,CASSLSSWGPGQPQHF,TGTGCCAGCAGCTTAAGCAGCTGGGGTCCGGGACAGCCCCAGCATTTT
TRBV7-8,-,TRBJ2-3,once,CASSLWRDPGTDTQYF,TGTGCCAGCAGCTTATGGCGGGACCCGGGGACAGATACGCAGTATTTT
TRBV6-6,TRBD1,TRBJ1-1,-,CASSSTGANTEAFF,TGTGCCAGCAGTTCTACAGGGGCGAACACTGAAGCTTTCTTT
TRBV28,TRBD1,TRBJ1-2,-,CASSSGTGRRYGYTF,TGTGCCAGCAGTTCCGGGACAGGGAGGAGGTATGGCTACACCTTC
TRBV5-1,TRBD2,TRBJ2-5,-,CASRAGTSGYQETQYF,TGCGCCAGCAGAGCGGGGACTAGCGGTTACCAAGAGACCCAGTACTTC
TRBV4-1,-,TRBJ1-4,-,CASSRYQGGANEKLFF,TGCGCCAGCAGCCGATATCAGGGTGGAGCTAATGAAAAACTGTTTTTT
TRBV7-2,-,TRBJ2-3,few,CASCPGLSTDTQYF,TGTGCCAGCTGCCCCGGGTTAAGCACAGATACGCAGTATTTT
TRBV24-1,TRBD2,TRBJ2-1,-,CATSDLGGLAGVREQFF,TGTGCCACCAGTGATTTAGGGGGACTAGCGGGAGTACGGGAGCAGTTCTTC
TRBV6-2/TRBV6-3,-,TRBJ2-7,once,CASSYLGTSSYEQYF,TGTGCCAGCAGTTATCTAGGGACTTCCTCCTACGAGCAGTACTTC
TRBV28,-,TRBJ2-5,-,CASSLGSARGGLETQYF,TGTGCCAGCAGCTTGGGCTCGGCAAGGGGGGGTCTGGAGACCCAGTACTTC
TRBV29-1,-,TRBJ1-4,few,CSVQEEEKLFF,TGCAGCGTTCAGGAGGAGGAAAAACTGTTTTTT
TRBV6-6,TRBD2,TRBJ2-7,-,CASSPLAGGAYEQYF,TGTGCCAGCAGCCCACTAGCGGGGGGGGCCTACGAGCAGTACTTC
TRBV9,-,TRBJ2-7,-,CASSVLTGSSYEQYF,TGTGCCAGCAGCGTATTGACAGGCAGCTCCTACGAGCAGTACTTC
TRBV28,-,TRBJ1-1,-,CATSRGLWTEAFF,TGTGCCACCTCACGGGGGTTGTGGACTGAAGCTTTCTTT
TRBV7-2,-,TRBJ2-5,-,CASRHGTAGETQYF,TGTGCCAGCAGGCACGGGACAGCGGGTGAGACCCAGTACTTC